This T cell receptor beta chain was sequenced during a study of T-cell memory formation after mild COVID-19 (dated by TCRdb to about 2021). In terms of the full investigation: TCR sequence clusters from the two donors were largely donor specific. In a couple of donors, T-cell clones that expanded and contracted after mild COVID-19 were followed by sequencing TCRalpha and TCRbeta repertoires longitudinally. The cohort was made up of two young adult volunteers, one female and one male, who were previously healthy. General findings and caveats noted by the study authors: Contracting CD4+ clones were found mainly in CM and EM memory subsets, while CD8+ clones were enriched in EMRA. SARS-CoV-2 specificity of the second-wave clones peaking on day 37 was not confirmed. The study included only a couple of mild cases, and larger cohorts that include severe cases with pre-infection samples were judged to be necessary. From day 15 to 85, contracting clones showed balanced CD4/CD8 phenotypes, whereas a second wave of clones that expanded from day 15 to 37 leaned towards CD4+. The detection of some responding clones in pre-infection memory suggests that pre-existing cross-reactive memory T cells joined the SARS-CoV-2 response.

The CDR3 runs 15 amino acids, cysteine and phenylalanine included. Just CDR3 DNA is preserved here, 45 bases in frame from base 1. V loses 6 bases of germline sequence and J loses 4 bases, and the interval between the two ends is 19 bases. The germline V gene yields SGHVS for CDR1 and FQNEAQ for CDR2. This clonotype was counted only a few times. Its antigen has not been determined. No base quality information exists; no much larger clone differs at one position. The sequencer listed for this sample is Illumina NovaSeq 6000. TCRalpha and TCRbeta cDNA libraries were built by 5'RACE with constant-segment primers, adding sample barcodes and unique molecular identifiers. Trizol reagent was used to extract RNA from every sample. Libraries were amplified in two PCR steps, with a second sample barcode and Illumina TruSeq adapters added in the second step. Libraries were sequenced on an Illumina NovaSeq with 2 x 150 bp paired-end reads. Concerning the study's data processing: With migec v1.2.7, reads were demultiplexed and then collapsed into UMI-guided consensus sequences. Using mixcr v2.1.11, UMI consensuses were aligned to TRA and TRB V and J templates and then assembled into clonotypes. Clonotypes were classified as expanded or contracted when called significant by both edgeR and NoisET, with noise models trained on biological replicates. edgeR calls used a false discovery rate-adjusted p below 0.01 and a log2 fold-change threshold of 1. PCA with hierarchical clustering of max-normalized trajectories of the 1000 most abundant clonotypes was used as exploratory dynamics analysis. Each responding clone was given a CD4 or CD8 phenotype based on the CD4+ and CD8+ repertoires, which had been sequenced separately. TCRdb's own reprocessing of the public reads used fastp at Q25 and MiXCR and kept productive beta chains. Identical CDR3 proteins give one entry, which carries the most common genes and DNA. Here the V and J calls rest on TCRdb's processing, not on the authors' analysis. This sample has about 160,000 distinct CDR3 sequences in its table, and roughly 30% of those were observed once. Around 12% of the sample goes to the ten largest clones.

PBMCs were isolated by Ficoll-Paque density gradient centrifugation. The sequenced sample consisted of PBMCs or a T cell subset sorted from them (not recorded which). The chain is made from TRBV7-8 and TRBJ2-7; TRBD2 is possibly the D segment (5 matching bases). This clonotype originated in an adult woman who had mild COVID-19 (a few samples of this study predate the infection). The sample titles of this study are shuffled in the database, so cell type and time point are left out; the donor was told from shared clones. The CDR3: CASRGGTGNGYEQYF. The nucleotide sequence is TGTGCCAGCAGGGGTGGTACGGGGAACGGGTACGAGCAGTACTTC. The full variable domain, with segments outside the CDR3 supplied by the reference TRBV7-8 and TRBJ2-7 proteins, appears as GAGVSQSPRYKVAKRGQDVALRCDPISGHVSLFWYQQALGQGPEFLTYFQNEAQLDKSGLPSDRFFAERPEGSVSTLKIQRTQQEDSAVYLCASRGGTGNGYEQYFGPGTRLTVT.